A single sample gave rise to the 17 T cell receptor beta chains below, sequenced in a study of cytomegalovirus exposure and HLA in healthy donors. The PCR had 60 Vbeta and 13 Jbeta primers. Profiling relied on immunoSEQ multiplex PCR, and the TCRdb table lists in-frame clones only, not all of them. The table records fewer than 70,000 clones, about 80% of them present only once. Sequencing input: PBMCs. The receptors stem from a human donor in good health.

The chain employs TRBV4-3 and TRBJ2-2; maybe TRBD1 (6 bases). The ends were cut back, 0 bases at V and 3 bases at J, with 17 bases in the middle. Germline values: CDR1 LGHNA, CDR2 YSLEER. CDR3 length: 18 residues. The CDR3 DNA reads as TGCGCCAGCAGCCAAGATCCTCCCCTCAGGGGCGACACCGGGGAGCTGTTTTTT. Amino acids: CASSQDPPLRGDTGELFF.

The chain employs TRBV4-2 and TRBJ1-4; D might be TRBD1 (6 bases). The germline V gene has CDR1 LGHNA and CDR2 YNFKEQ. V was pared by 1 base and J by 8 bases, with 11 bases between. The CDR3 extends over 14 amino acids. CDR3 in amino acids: CASSQGTELEKLFF. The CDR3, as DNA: TGTGCCAGCAGCCAAGGGACAGAGCTGGAAAAACTGTTTTTT.

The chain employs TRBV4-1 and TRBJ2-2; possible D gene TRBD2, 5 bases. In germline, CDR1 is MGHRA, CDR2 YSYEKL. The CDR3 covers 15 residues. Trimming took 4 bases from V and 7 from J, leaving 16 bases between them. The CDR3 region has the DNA TGCGCCAGCAGCCGAGGGAGCGGTTTTAGCGGGGAGCTGTTTTTT. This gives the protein CASSRGSGFSGELFF.

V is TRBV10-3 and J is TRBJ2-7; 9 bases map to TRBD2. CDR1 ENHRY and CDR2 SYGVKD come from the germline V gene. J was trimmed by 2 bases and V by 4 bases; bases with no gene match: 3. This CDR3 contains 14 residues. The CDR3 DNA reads TGTGCCATCAGTGCGCGGGAGGGGGCCTACGAGCAGTACTTC. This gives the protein CAISAREGAYEQYF.

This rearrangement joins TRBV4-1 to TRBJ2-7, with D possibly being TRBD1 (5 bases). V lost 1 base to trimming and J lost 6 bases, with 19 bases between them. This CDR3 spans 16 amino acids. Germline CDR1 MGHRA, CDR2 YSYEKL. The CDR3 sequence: CASSQVSGARAAEQYF. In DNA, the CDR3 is TGCGCCAGCAGCCAAGTCTCTGGAGCCAGGGCGGCCGAGCAGTACTTC.

The CDR3 DNA reads as TGTGCCAGCAAAAGACTAGCGGAAACAGATACGCAGTATTTT. This gives the protein CASKRLAETDTQYF. The chain uses TRBV27 and TRBJ2-3; TRBD2 agrees at 9 bases. Unmatched junction bases numbered 5, after V lost 7 bases and J lost 3 bases. The CDR3 has 14 amino acids. Germline CDR1 MNHEY, CDR2 SMNVEV (reference sequence).

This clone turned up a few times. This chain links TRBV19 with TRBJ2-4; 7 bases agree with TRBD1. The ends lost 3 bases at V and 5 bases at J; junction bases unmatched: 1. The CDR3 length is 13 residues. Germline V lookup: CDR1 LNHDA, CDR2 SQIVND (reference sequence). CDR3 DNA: TGTGCCAGTAGTATCGACAGGGAAAACATTCAGTACTTC. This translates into CASSIDRENIQYF.

In DNA form, the CDR3 reads TGTGCCAGCTCACCACGTCGTCTAGCAGGGGGCACCGGGGAGCTGTTTTTT. Its protein is CASSPRRLAGGTGELFF. V and J are TRBV18 and TRBJ2-2, with 7 nucleotides matching TRBD1. V gave up 1 base and J gave up 4 bases; unmatched junction bases: 9. There are 17 residues in the CDR3. The germline CDR1 and CDR2 sequences are KGHSH and LQKENI.

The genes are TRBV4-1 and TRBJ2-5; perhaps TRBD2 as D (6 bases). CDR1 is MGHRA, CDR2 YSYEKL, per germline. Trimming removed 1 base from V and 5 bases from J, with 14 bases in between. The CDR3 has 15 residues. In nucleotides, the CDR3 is TGCGCCAGCAGCCAAGTGGGACTTGCTAGGGAGACCCAGTACTTC. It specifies CASSQVGLARETQYF.

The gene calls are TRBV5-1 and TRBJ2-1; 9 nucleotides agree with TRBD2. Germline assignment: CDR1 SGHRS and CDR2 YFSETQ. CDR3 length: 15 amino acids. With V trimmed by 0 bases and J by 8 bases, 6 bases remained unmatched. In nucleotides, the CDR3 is TGCGCCAGCAGCTTGGAAGGGCGGGGGGGAGATGAGCAGTTCTTC. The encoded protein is CASSLEGRGGDEQFF.

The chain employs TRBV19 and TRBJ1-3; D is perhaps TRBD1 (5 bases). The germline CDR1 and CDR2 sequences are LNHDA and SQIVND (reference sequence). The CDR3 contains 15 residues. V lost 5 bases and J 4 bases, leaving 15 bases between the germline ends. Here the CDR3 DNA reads TGTGCCAGTAGTGGAATCCAGGGTGCAGGAAACACCATATATTTT. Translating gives CASSGIQGAGNTIYF.

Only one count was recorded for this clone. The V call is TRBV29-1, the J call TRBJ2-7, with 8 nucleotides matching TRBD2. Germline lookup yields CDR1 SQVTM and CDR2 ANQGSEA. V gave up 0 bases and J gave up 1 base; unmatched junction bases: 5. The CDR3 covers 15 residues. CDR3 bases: TGCAGCGTTGAAGAAGGACTAGCTGAATCCTACGAGCAGTACTTC. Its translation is CSVEEGLAESYEQYF.

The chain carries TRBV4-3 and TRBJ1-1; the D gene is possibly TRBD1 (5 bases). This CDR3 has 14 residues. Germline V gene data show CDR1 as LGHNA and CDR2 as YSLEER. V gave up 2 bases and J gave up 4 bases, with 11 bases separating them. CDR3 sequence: CASSQTGGTTEAFF. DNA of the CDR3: TGCGCCAGCAGCCAAACCGGGGGGACCACTGAAGCTTTCTTT.

CDR3 sequence (DNA): TGTGCCAGCAGCCTCGGGGGGGTCACCGGGCAGTACTTC. It encodes CASSLGGVTGQYF. This sequence joins TRBV11-1 and TRBJ2-7; 8 positions agree with TRBD2. Trimming took 5 bases from V and 9 from J; bases not matched to a gene: 9. Germline CDR1 reads SGHAT; CDR2 reads FQDESV (reference sequence). The CDR3 has 13 amino acids.

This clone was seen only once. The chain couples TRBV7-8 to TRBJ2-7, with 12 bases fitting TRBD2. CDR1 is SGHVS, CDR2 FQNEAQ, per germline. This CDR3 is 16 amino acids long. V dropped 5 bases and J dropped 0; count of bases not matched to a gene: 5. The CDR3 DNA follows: TGTGCCAGCAGCAACCGACTAGCGGGGGTCTCCTACGAGCAGTACTTC. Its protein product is CASSNRLAGVSYEQYF.

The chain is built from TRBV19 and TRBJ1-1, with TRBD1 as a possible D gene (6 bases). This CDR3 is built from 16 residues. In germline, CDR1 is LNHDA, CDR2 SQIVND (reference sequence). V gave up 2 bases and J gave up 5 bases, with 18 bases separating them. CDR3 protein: CASSIQGTHVGTEAFF. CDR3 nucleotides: TGTGCCAGTAGTATACAGGGGACGCACGTGGGGACTGAAGCTTTCTTT. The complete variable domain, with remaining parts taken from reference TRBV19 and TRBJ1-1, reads DGGITQSPKYLFRKEGQNVTLSCEQNLNHDAMYWYRQDPGQGLRLIYYSQIVNDFQKGDIAEGYSVSREKKESFPLTVTSAQKNPTAFYLCASSIQGTHVGTEAFFGQGTRLTVV.

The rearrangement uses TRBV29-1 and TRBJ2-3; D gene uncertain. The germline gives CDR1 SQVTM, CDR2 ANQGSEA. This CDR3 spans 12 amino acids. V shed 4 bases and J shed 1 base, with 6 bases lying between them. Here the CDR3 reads CSVVAGTDTQYF. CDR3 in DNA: TGCAGCGTTGTGGCAGGCACAGATACGCAGTATTTT.